The 22 T cell receptor beta chains listed next were all sequenced from one sample in a study of OX40 agonist ivuxolimab in advanced cancers. TCRdb's copy holds only in-frame clones and misses some; the assay was immunoSEQ multiplex PCR. The table records over 50,000 clones, 89% of them present only once. The sequences come from CD4+ or CD8+ T cells sorted from blood, collected in a trial of the OX40 agonist ivuxolimab. These TCRs come from an adult with an advanced solid tumor such as melanoma, head and neck, liver or kidney cancer.

This chain joins TRBV5-1 and TRBJ2-7, with D perhaps matching TRBD2 (5 bases). The CDR3 runs to 13 residues. Trimming shortened V by 3 bases and J by 3 bases, and 10 bases separated the two germline ends. Germline CDR1 and CDR2: SGHRS and YFSETQ. CDR3 sequence reads: CASSSSGGYEQYF. The CDR3 DNA reads as TGCGCCAGCAGCTCGTCAGGAGGCTACGAGCAGTACTTC.

This chain connects TRBV2 to TRBJ1-5; D possibly corresponds to TRBD1 (6 bases). The V end lost 2 bases, the J end lost 4 bases, and 12 bases lay between the germline ends. Per germline, CDR1 SNHLY and CDR2 FYNNEI. This CDR3 comprises 15 residues. The CDR3 region has the DNA TGTGCCAGCAGTGAATGGCCAGGACAGAATCAGCCCCAGCATTTT. This sequence encodes CASSEWPGQNQPQHF.

The chain combines TRBV2 with TRBJ1-1; TRBD1 matches at 7 bases. Germline loops: CDR1 SNHLY, CDR2 FYNNEI. The CDR3 consists of 13 residues. V was pared by 6 bases and J by 0 bases, with 1 base of the junction left unmatched. The CDR3 DNA reads as TGTGCCAGCAGGACAGGGCTGAACACTGAAGCTTTCTTT. It specifies CASRTGLNTEAFF.

V and J are TRBV5-6 and TRBJ2-7; tentative D call: TRBD2 (6 bases). V lost 3 bases to trimming and J lost 2 bases, with 18 bases between them. Germline CDR1 is SGHDT and CDR2 is YYEEEE. This CDR3 contains 16 residues. CDR3 sequence reads: CASSSGTEGITYEQYF. In nucleotides, the CDR3 is TGTGCCAGCAGCTCCGGGACGGAGGGGATCACCTACGAGCAGTACTTC.

The gene calls are TRBV4-3 and TRBJ1-3; D possibly corresponds to TRBD1 (5 bases). With 0 bases removed from V and 0 bases from J, the gap between germline ends came to 9 bases. This CDR3 is built from 16 residues. CDR1 is LGHNA and CDR2 is YSLEER in the germline V gene. DNA of the CDR3: TGCGCCAGCAGCCAAGATGGGGCAGGCTCTGGAAACACCATATATTTT. Residues: CASSQDGAGSGNTIYF.

The chain employs TRBV5-1 and TRBJ2-5; D unclear. The J call may be mistaken, given a closer DNA end match to TRBJ2-7. Per germline, CDR1 SGHRS and CDR2 YFSETQ. This CDR3 has 13 amino acids. CDR3 residues: CASSLDETYEQYF. Here the CDR3 DNA reads TGCGCCAGCAGCTTGGACGAGACCTACGAGCAGTACTTC.

The V call is TRBV28, the J call TRBJ2-7, with D perhaps matching TRBD2 (6 bases). The CDR3 loop spans 13 amino acids. In germline, CDR1 is MDHEN, CDR2 SYDVKM. The V end lost 1 base, the J end lost 6 bases, and 10 bases lay between the germline ends. Written as DNA, the CDR3 is TGTGCCAGCAGTTTATCGGTGGGGGGCGAGCAGTACTTC. It specifies CASSLSVGGEQYF.

The rearrangement joins TRBV6-5 to TRBJ2-1; D is unclear. Germline CDR1 is MNHEY and CDR2 is SVGAGI. The CDR3 is 15 amino acids. V was pared by 7 bases and J by 6 bases, with 19 bases between. Here the CDR3 DNA reads TGTGCCAGCACCCTTGGGCAGTCTTCGAGCAATGAGCAGTTCTTC. It yields the protein CASTLGQSSSNEQFF.

This clone was picked up one time. In the same sample, other DNA sequences code for this CDR3. The gene calls are TRBV7-9 and TRBJ2-2; D uncertain. The length of the CDR3 is 12 residues. Trimming removed 3 bases at V and 4 bases at J, with 3 bases between. CDR1 is SEHNR and CDR2 is FQNEAQ in the germline V gene (reference sequence). The CDR3 DNA sequence: TGTGCCAGCAGCTTGGGCACCGGGGAGCTGTTTTTT. Its protein product is CASSLGTGELFF.

This clone was seen only once. The chain recombines TRBV5-4 with TRBJ1-2, with D unclear. V lost 0 bases to trimming and J lost 4 bases, with 13 bases between them. Germline V CDR1 and CDR2: SGHNT, YYREEE (reference sequence). The CDR3 runs 15 residues. In DNA, the CDR3 is TGTGCCAGCAGCTTGGACGTTAAGGTTCCCTATGGCTACACCTTC. It specifies CASSLDVKVPYGYTF.

The V call is TRBV4-3, the J call TRBJ2-3, with 7 bases lining up with TRBD2. The CDR3 contains 14 residues. Germline CDR1 and CDR2: LGHNA and YSLEER. V dropped 3 bases and J dropped 3; count of bases not matched to a gene: 3. The CDR3 nucleotides read TGCGCCAGCAGCCAGAGCGGGATTACAGATACGCAGTATTTT. Its protein product is CASSQSGITDTQYF.

The chain employs TRBV5-4 and TRBJ2-5; TRBD1 might be the D (6 bases). The J call may be in error: the DNA end matches TRBJ2-7 better. CDR1 and CDR2 from the germline V gene are SGHNT and YYREEE (reference sequence). There are 13 residues in the CDR3. CDR3 sequence reads: CASSRDRSYEQYF. CDR3 nucleotides: TGTGCCAGCAGCCGTGACAGGTCCTACGAGCAGTACTTC.

This rearrangement joins TRBV11-2 to TRBJ1-1; TRBD1 agrees at 8 bases. The CDR3 extends over 16 amino acids. V lost 0 bases, J lost 0 bases, and 3 bases stayed unmatched. Germline V gene lookup returns CDR1 SGHAT and CDR2 FQNNGV. CDR3 amino acids: CASSLDPGQVNTEAFF. CDR3 coding DNA: TGTGCCAGCAGCTTAGACCCGGGACAGGTGAACACTGAAGCTTTCTTT.

J is TRBJ1-1 and V is TRBV4-1; a possible D gene is TRBD1 (5 bases). The CDR3 runs to 15 residues. Trimming took off 1 base at V and 4 bases at J, with 13 bases between the two ends. Per the germline V gene, CDR1 is MGHRA and CDR2 is YSYEKL. CDR3 sequence reads: CASSQGDLMITEAFF. In DNA form, the CDR3 reads TGCGCCAGCAGCCAAGGGGACCTAATGATCACTGAAGCTTTCTTT.

J is TRBJ1-2 and V is TRBV6-5, with 7 bases that match TRBD1. Unmatched junction bases numbered 8, after V lost 4 bases and J lost 6 bases. Germline lookup yields CDR1 MNHEY and CDR2 SVGAGI. This CDR3 has 14 residues. CDR3 bases: TGTGCCAGCAGTTTTGACGGGACAGAAGATGGCTACACCTTC. It is translated as CASSFDGTEDGYTF.

This clone was recorded only once. V is TRBV5-6 and J is TRBJ2-1; D call uncertain. Trimming shortened V by 5 bases and J by 0 bases, and 9 bases separated the two germline ends. Germline V CDR1 and CDR2: SGHDT, YYEEEE. This CDR3 comprises 14 residues. The CDR3 reads CASSSGDSYNEQFF. Here the CDR3 DNA reads TGTGCCAGCAGTTCAGGTGACTCCTACAATGAGCAGTTCTTC.

The V gene is TRBV2, the J gene TRBJ2-5, with 8 bases fitting TRBD2. The germline CDR1 and CDR2 sequences are SNHLY and FYNNEI. The CDR3 is made up of 19 amino acids. The V and J ends lost 3 bases and 3 bases, in that order; junction bases with no gene match: 18. This CDR3 reads CASSESLAGEQLWEETQYF. As DNA, the CDR3 is TGTGCCAGCAGTGAGAGCCTAGCGGGCGAACAGCTCTGGGAAGAGACCCAGTACTTC.

The rearrangement joins TRBV7-9 to TRBJ2-5; TRBD1 matches 9 bases. Trimming cost V 2 bases and J 4 bases; bases outside gene matches: 2. From germline, CDR1 is SEHNR and CDR2 FQNEAQ (reference sequence). The CDR3 consists of 14 residues. The CDR3, as DNA: TGTGCCAGCAGCTTACGACAGGGGGGAGAGACCCAGTACTTC. This sequence encodes CASSLRQGGETQYF.

This sequence joins TRBV13 and TRBJ2-1, with D unresolved. Per the germline V gene, CDR1 is PRHDT and CDR2 is FYEKMQ (reference sequence). Trimming removed 5 bases from V and 3 bases from J, with 14 bases in between. The CDR3 consists of 15 residues. The CDR3 protein is CASSPPKPSYNEQFF. CDR3 nucleotides: TGTGCCAGCAGCCCCCCAAAACCAAGCTACAATGAGCAGTTCTTC.

The chain has TRBV27 and TRBJ2-7, with 10 positions matching TRBD1. Germline V gives CDR1 MNHEY, CDR2 SMNVEV (reference sequence). CDR3 length equals 16 residues. V trimming: 5 bases; J trimming: 0 bases; junction bases outside the gene matches: 7. CDR3 region: CASSPLGTGASYEQYF. The CDR3 DNA sequence: TGTGCCAGCAGTCCACTCGGGACAGGGGCCTCCTACGAGCAGTACTTC.

The chain is built from TRBV10-3 and TRBJ2-1; 10 bases are shared with TRBD1. CDR3 length: 15 residues. Germline CDR1 is ENHRY and CDR2 is SYGVKD. Unmatched junction bases numbered 8, after V lost 3 bases and J lost 9 bases. In nucleotides, the CDR3 is TGTGCCATCAGTGACGGGGACAGGGGCGTCGTTGAGCAGTTCTTC. Its translation is CAISDGDRGVVEQFF.

The V and J genes are TRBV19 and TRBJ2-7, with D tentatively TRBD1 (5 bases). Germline V gene sequence: CDR1 LNHDA, CDR2 SQIVND (reference sequence). The CDR3 length is 13 residues. Deletions cut 1 base from V and 3 bases from J, with 7 bases between. DNA for the CDR3: TGTGCCAGTAGTATAGGACAGCTCTACGAGCAGTACTTC. Its translation is CASSIGQLYEQYF.